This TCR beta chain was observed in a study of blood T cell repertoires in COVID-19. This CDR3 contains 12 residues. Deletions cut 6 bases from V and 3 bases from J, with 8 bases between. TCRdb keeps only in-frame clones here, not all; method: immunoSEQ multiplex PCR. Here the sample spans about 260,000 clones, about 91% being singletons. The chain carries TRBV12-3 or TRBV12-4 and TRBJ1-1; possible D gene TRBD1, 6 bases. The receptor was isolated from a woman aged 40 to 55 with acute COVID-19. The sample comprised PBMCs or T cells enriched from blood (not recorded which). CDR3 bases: TGTGCCAGCAGCCCAGGGGACACTGAAGCTTTCTTT. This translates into CASSPGDTEAFF.